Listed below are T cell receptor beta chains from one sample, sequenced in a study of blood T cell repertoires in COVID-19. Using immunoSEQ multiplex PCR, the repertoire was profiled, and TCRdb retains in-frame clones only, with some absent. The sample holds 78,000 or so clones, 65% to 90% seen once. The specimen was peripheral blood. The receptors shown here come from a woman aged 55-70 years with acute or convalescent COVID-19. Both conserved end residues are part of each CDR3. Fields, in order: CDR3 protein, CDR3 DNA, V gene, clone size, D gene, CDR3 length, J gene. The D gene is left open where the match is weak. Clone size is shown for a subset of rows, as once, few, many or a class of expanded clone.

CDR3 protein: CASSATTGPDTEAFF; CDR3 DNA: TGTGCCAGCAGCGCCACCACAGGGCCCGACACTGAAGCTTTCTTT; V gene: TRBV2; clone size: once; D gene: .; CDR3 length: 15; J gene: TRBJ1-1
CDR3 protein: CASRGWTGGSNEKLFF; CDR3 DNA: TGTGCCAGCAGGGGTTGGACAGGAGGTTCGAATGAAAAACTGTTTTTT; V gene: TRBV25-1; clone size: few; D gene: TRBD1; CDR3 length: 16; J gene: TRBJ1-4
CDR3 protein: CASSWSGADAFF; CDR3 DNA: TGTGCCAGCAGCTGGAGCGGGGCGGATGCTTTCTTT; V gene: TRBV5-6; clone size: few; D gene: .; CDR3 length: 12; J gene: TRBJ1-1
CDR3 protein: CASSLRQSYGYTF; CDR3 DNA: TGTGCCAGCAGTTTACGTCAGTCCTATGGCTACACCTTC; V gene: TRBV27; clone size: once; D gene: .; CDR3 length: 13; J gene: TRBJ1-2
CDR3 protein: CASSFVGSGGASYNEQFF; CDR3 DNA: TGTGCCAGCAGCTTTGTGGGTAGCGGGGGGGCGTCCTACAATGAGCAGTTCTTC; V gene: TRBV12-1; clone size: .; D gene: .; CDR3 length: 18; J gene: TRBJ2-1
CDR3 protein: CASSLSPLDGYTF; CDR3 DNA: TGCGCCAGCAGCTTGAGCCCCCTGGATGGCTACACCTTC; V gene: TRBV5-1; clone size: .; D gene: .; CDR3 length: 13; J gene: TRBJ1-2
CDR3 protein: CASSPRVAGGPGQETQYF; CDR3 DNA: TGTGCCAGCAGCCCGAGGGTAGCGGGGGGGCCGGGACAAGAGACCCAGTACTTC; V gene: TRBV5-5; clone size: once; D gene: TRBD2; CDR3 length: 18; J gene: TRBJ2-5
CDR3 protein: CASRGDPEAFF; CDR3 DNA: TGTGCCTCTAGGGGCGATCCTGAAGCTTTCTTT; V gene: TRBV25-1; clone size: once; D gene: .; CDR3 length: 11; J gene: TRBJ1-1
CDR3 protein: CASRGDRGMGQPQHF; CDR3 DNA: TGTGCCAGTAGGGGGGACAGGGGCATGGGTCAGCCCCAGCATTTT; V gene: TRBV19; clone size: .; D gene: TRBD1; CDR3 length: 15; J gene: TRBJ1-5
CDR3 protein: CASTLGTSKNTEAFF; CDR3 DNA: TGTGCCAGCACTTTGGGGACTTCCAAGAACACTGAAGCTTTCTTT; V gene: TRBV2; clone size: .; D gene: .; CDR3 length: 15; J gene: TRBJ1-1
CDR3 protein: CASSIVGAGGTEAFF; CDR3 DNA: TGTGCCAGTAGTATAGTGGGGGCCGGAGGCACTGAAGCTTTCTTT; V gene: TRBV19; clone size: .; D gene: .; CDR3 length: 15; J gene: TRBJ1-1